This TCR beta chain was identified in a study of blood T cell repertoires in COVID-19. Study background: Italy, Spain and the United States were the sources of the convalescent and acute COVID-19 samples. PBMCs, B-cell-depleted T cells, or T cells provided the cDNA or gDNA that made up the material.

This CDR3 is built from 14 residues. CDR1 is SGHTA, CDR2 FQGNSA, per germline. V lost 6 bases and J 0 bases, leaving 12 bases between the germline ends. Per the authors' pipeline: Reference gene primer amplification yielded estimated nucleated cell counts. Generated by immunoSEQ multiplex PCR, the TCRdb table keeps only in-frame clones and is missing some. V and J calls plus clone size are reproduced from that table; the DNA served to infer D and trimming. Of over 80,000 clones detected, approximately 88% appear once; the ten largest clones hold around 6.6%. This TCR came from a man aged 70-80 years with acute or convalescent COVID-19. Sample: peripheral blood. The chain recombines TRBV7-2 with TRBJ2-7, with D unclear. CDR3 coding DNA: TGTGCCAGCAGATCCTCAGGTAGCTCCTACGAGCAGTACTTC. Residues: CASRSSGSSYEQYF. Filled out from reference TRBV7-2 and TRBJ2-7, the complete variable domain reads GAGVSQSPSNKVTEKGKDVELRCDPISGHTALYWYRQSLGQGLEFLIYFQGNSAPDKSGLPSDRFSAERTGGSVSTLTIQRTQQEDSAVYLCASRSSGSSYEQYFGPGTRLTVT.